The source of this T cell receptor beta chain is a study of blood T cell repertoires in COVID-19. The CDR3 loop spans 15 amino acids. Germline trimming cut 5 bases from V and 6 bases from J; bases unmatched to any gene: 12. CDR1 SGHTA and CDR2 FQGNSA come from the germline V gene. Assay used: immunoSEQ multiplex PCR; TCRdb lists only in-frame clones, some missing. The data contain around 330,000 clones, over 75% of them singletons. Self-reported history from a screening survey and questionnaire set each donor's cohort. This receptor was taken from a middle-aged woman who had recovered from COVID-19. This chain joins TRBV7-2 and TRBJ1-2; the match to TRBD1 covers 7 bases. The sequenced sample was PBMCs or T cells enriched from blood (not recorded which). The CDR3 nucleotides are TGTGCCAGCAGCCGGGGGGGCAGGGGGATGGATGGCTACACCTTC. Its protein product is CASSRGGRGMDGYTF.